This T cell receptor beta chain was identified in a study of T cells in Graves' hyperthyroidism and ophthalmopathy. Germline V gives CDR1 SGHVS, CDR2 FQNEAQ. V lost 1 base and J lost 6; bases outside the gene matches: 4. The CDR3 is 15 amino acids. Patients were excluded because of uncontrolled infection, other autoimmune disease, pregnancy or lactation. The investigators amplified TCR beta CDR3 regions from RNA transcripts. HTBI primers were the set used in a first-round RT-PCR of the TCR CDR3. TCRdb re-called the multiplex PCR reads with MiXCR, one entry per CDR3 protein. The sample comprises over 650,000 distinct CDR3 sequences, less than 20% of which are singletons, and around 8% rests with the top ten. This clonotype was seen many times.

The sequenced material came from blood. The source is a man younger than 30 with Graves' hyperthyroidism. This chain links TRBV7-8 with TRBJ2-1; 9 bases line up with TRBD2. As DNA, the CDR3 is TGTGCCAGCAGCTTAGTCCCTAGCGGGATCAATGAGCAGTTCTTC. It is translated as CASSLVPSGINEQFF.